The T cell receptor (beta chain) described here comes from a study of T cell changes during pregnancy in multiple sclerosis. The method was immunoSEQ multiplex PCR; TCRdb's version includes in-frame clones alone and lacks a portion of them. Among about 76,000 clones listed, just over 90% were seen once. V gave up 5 bases and J gave up 9 bases, with 23 bases separating them. CDR3 length: 16 amino acids. Germline loops: CDR1 MNHEY, CDR2 SMNVEV (reference sequence). The source of this sequence is a female donor with multiple sclerosis, enrolled in a pregnancy study. The V and J genes are TRBV27 and TRBJ2-1, with a weak D call TRBD2 (6 bases). The sample here was peripheral blood, taken in the second trimester of pregnancy. Here the CDR3 reads CASSPDGVLFGGEQFF. The CDR3 DNA is TGTGCCAGCAGTCCGGACGGTGTGCTCTTCGGGGGTGAGCAGTTCTTC.